This TCR beta chain was found in a study of beta chain features in type 1 diabetes. This clone showed up just a few times. The antigen is unknown. Within the sample, other DNA sequences also encode this same CDR3. Study-level findings and limits: Relative to healthy donors, patients appeared to have naive, central memory and Treg TCRB repertoires that were more similar. Among patients with Type 1 diabetes, TCRB CDR3s were moderately but significantly shorter in every one of the four CD4+ subsets. These data did not resolve whether HLA type affects TCRB rearrangement.

V shed 4 bases and J shed 0 bases, with 10 bases lying between them. Germline-derived CDR1 and CDR2 are SGDLS and YYNGEE. CDR3 length: 15 residues. Investigators reverse transcribed all isolated RNA, so they sequenced expressed TCRB transcripts. Data came from immunoSEQ multiplex PCR; TCRdb stores just in-frame clones and leaves some out. Among some 250,000 clones listed, 25% to 30% were seen once. V and J are TRBV9 and TRBJ2-2, with D perhaps being TRBD1 or TRBD2 (6 bases each). This receptor was obtained from a man younger than 45 in good health. The sample was central memory CD4+ T cells from blood. CDR3: CASSRGQSNTGELFF. DNA for the CDR3: TGTGCCAGCAGCCGGGGGCAGTCGAACACCGGGGAGCTGTTTTTT. The whole variable domain, filled in from reference TRBV9 and TRBJ2-2, reads DSGVTQTPKHLITATGQRVTLRCSPRSGDLSVYWYQQSLDQGLQFLIQYYNGEERAKGNILERFSAQQFPDLHSELNLSSLELGDSALYFCASSRGQSNTGELFFGEGSRLTVL.